Detailed here is one T cell receptor beta chain. This sample was included in a study of T cell repertoires in cytomegalovirus infection. Study-wide context: CMV infection plus the matching HLA type was flagged by public TCR beta signatures.

This CDR3 has 15 residues. V gave up 2 bases and J gave up 0 bases, with 10 bases separating them. Germline values: CDR1 SEHNR, CDR2 FQNEAQ (reference sequence). TCRdb used MiXCR to reprocess the reads, holding one entry per CDR3 protein. The sample shows under 200,000 distinct CDR3 sequences, 25% to 30% of them seen only once. This clonotype was obtained from a human donor in good health (CMV status not recorded). Some clones in this sample may be carry-over from other donors' samples. The sequenced material came from PBMCs. V and J are TRBV7-9 and TRBJ1-1, with D unclear. CDR3 sequence (DNA): TGTGCCAGCAGCTTACCGGGAAAACTGAACACTGAAGCTTTCTTT. Translation: CASSLPGKLNTEAFF.